Shown below are 14 T cell receptor beta chains from a single sample sequenced in a study of T cells in Graves' hyperthyroidism and ophthalmopathy. Template material for amplifying TCR beta CDR3 regions consisted of RNA transcripts. First-round RT-PCR with HTBI primers amplified the TCR CDR3 region. TCRdb re-analysed the multiplex PCR reads in MiXCR, keeping a single row per CDR3 protein. In the table there are some 600,000 distinct CDR3 sequences, around 14% of which are singletons. Source material: blood. Every receptor here comes from a woman in her twenties or thirties with Graves' hyperthyroidism that later progressed to Graves' ophthalmopathy.

This clonotype appeared many times. The chain links TRBV29-1 to TRBJ1-2; D may be TRBD1 (6 bases). The length of the CDR3 is 15 residues. V dropped 4 bases and J dropped 5 bases, with 20 bases sitting between them. Germline lookup yields CDR1 SQVTM and CDR2 ANQGSEA. CDR3 nucleotide sequence: TGCAGCGTTGTAATTTCCGCCCCAGGGGCATATGGCTACACCTTC. Amino acid sequence: CSVVISAPGAYGYTF. The whole variable domain, remainder taken from reference TRBV29-1 and TRBJ1-2, is SAVISQKPSRDICQRGTSLTIQCQVDSQVTMMFWYRQQPGQSLTLIATANQGSEATYESGFVIDKFPISRPNLTFSTLTVSNMSPEDSSIYLCSVVISAPGAYGYTFGSGTRLTVV.

The chain employs TRBV6-1 and TRBJ2-5, with 10 positions matching TRBD2. CDR3 length equals 17 residues. J gave up 5 bases and V 6 bases, and 15 bases lay outside the gene matches. Germline lookup yields CDR1 MNHNS and CDR2 SASEGT. CDR3 protein: CASRPDDSGLARETQYF. CDR3 sequence (DNA): TGTGCCAGCAGGCCTGACGACTCGGGACTAGCGAGGGAGACCCAGTACTTC.

V and J are TRBV27 and TRBJ2-7; D might be TRBD2 (6 bases). Germline values: CDR1 MNHEY, CDR2 SMNVEV (reference sequence). Between the trimmed V and J ends, which lost 7 bases and 0 bases, there was a span of 13 bases. This CDR3 has 14 amino acids. CDR3 region: CASKSRGSSYEQYF. The CDR3 nucleotides read TGTGCCAGCAAGAGTCGGGGGAGCTCCTACGAGCAGTACTTC.

This clonotype has ten or more counts. V gene TRBV7-2 combines with J gene TRBJ1-6; 9 bases line up with TRBD1. The V and J ends lost 7 bases and 4 bases, in that order; junction bases with no gene match: 11. Looked up from germline, CDR1 is SGHTA and CDR2 is FQGNSA. The CDR3 has 17 amino acids. CDR3 nucleotide sequence: TGTGCCAGCACCCACCCGGGACAGGGCCATTATAATTCACCCCTCCACTTT. Residues: CASTHPGQGHYNSPLHF. The whole variable domain, remainder taken from reference TRBV7-2 and TRBJ1-6, is GAGVSQSPSNKVTEKGKDVELRCDPISGHTALYWYRQSLGQGLEFLIYFQGNSAPDKSGLPSDRFSAERTGGSVSTLTIQRTQQEDSAVYLCASTHPGQGHYNSPLHFGNGTRLTVT.

This clonotype was observed many times. V usage is TRBV19 and J usage is TRBJ2-7; 9 bases are a match to TRBD1. Germline V lookup: CDR1 LNHDA, CDR2 SQIVND (reference sequence). V gave up 5 bases and J gave up 5 bases; unmatched junction bases: 13. The CDR3 covers 16 residues. CDR3 in amino acids: CASSVAQGARKNEQYF. DNA of the CDR3: TGTGCCAGTAGTGTCGCACAGGGGGCCCGTAAAAACGAGCAGTACTTC. The whole variable domain, remainder taken from reference TRBV19 and TRBJ2-7, is DGGITQSPKYLFRKEGQNVTLSCEQNLNHDAMYWYRQDPGQGLRLIYYSQIVNDFQKGDIAEGYSVSREKKESFPLTVTSAQKNPTAFYLCASSVAQGARKNEQYFGPGTRLTVT.

Ten or more counts support this clonotype. This chain links TRBV28 with TRBJ1-1, with 7 bases identical to TRBD1. The CDR3 covers 13 residues. Germline-derived CDR1 and CDR2 are MDHEN and SYDVKM. V lost 8 bases and J lost 4; bases outside the gene matches: 7. CDR3 nucleotide sequence: TGTGCCAGCGAGGGACAGAGGAGCACTGAAGCTTTCTTT. This sequence encodes CASEGQRSTEAFF.

This clonotype was seen ten or more times. This rearrangement joins TRBV29-1 to TRBJ1-6; D is possibly TRBD1 (5 bases). CDR1 and CDR2 (germline): SQVTM, ANQGSEA. This CDR3 has 14 residues. The germline V and J ends were trimmed by 6 bases and 7 bases, with 16 bases remaining between them. The CDR3 DNA reads TGCAGCGTGGGGCAGGGCGGGAGAAATTCACCCCTCCACTTT. Its protein is CSVGQGGRNSPLHF. The full variable domain, its missing parts supplied by reference TRBV29-1 and TRBJ1-6, is SAVISQKPSRDICQRGTSLTIQCQVDSQVTMMFWYRQQPGQSLTLIATANQGSEATYESGFVIDKFPISRPNLTFSTLTVSNMSPEDSSIYLCSVGQGGRNSPLHFGNGTRLTVT.

This clonotype was detected ten times or more. The V gene is TRBV5-8, the J gene TRBJ2-3, with TRBD1 identical over 8 bases. This CDR3 contains 15 residues. Trimming at V came to 0 bases and at J to 7 bases, leaving 7 bases not matched to a gene. Germline assignment: CDR1 SGHTS and CDR2 YDEGEE. Written as DNA, the CDR3 is TGTGCCAGCAGCTTGGGACAGGGGCTCGGGAATACGCAGTATTTT. Residues: CASSLGQGLGNTQYF.

This clonotype was seen at least ten times. The CDR3 is CSARGPGNTIYF. The DNA of the CDR3 is TGCAGTGCTAGAGGACCTGGAAACACCATATATTTT. This chain links TRBV20-1 with TRBJ1-3; no definite D call. The V and J ends lost 1 base and 2 bases respectively, with 3 bases between them. This CDR3 has 12 amino acids. The germline V gene encodes CDR1 DFQATT and CDR2 SNEGSKA (reference sequence).

There are many counts of this clonotype. The chain recombines TRBV19 with TRBJ1-2, with TRBD1 matching 7 bases. CDR3 length: 14 amino acids. Trimming took 0 bases from V and 4 from J; bases not matched to a gene: 2. Germline V gene lookup returns CDR1 LNHDA and CDR2 SQIVND (reference sequence). The CDR3, as DNA: TGTGCCAGTAGTATAGACCAGGGGGGCTATGGCTACACCTTC. Its protein product is CASSIDQGGYGYTF.

The J gene is TRBJ2-7, the V gene TRBV7-2; D remains ambiguous. The germline V and J ends were trimmed by 4 bases and 3 bases, with 16 bases remaining between them. Germline CDR1 SGHTA, CDR2 FQGNSA. CDR3 length: 15 amino acids. CDR3 nucleotides: TGTGCCAGCAGCTCGCCAAATCTAGGTGTCTACGAGCAGTACTTC. Protein product: CASSSPNLGVYEQYF.

In this sample, this clonotype turned up a few times. This chain uses TRBV5-5 with TRBJ2-7, with a weak D call TRBD1 (6 bases). This CDR3 spans 14 amino acids. V was clipped by 2 bases and J by 3 bases, with 12 bases between them. Germline V CDR1 and CDR2: SGHKS, YYEKEE (reference sequence). The CDR3 DNA sequence: TGTGCCAGCAGCTTAGTGACAGGTCTCTACGAGCAGTACTTC. Translating it yields CASSLVTGLYEQYF.

A remark on this clonotype: Possible read error: a much larger clone is one base away. V and J are TRBV30 and TRBJ1-2; D not resolved. CDR1 is GTSNPN and CDR2 is SVGIG in the germline V gene (reference sequence). The CDR3 contains 11 residues. CDR3 residues: CDWHEGGGYTF. CDR3 nucleotide sequence: TGTGACTGGCATGAAGGCGGAGGCTACACCTTC.

This clonotype turned up a few times. This chain links TRBV7-6 with TRBJ2-1; D might be TRBD1 (6 bases). V was shortened by 4 bases and J by 3 bases, with 16 bases between the two germline ends. The CDR3 is made up of 16 amino acids. Per the germline V gene, CDR1 is SGHVS and CDR2 is FNYEAQ. The CDR3 spells CASSSQGLGNYNEQFF. DNA of the CDR3: TGTGCCAGCAGCTCACAGGGCCTTGGGAACTACAATGAGCAGTTCTTC.